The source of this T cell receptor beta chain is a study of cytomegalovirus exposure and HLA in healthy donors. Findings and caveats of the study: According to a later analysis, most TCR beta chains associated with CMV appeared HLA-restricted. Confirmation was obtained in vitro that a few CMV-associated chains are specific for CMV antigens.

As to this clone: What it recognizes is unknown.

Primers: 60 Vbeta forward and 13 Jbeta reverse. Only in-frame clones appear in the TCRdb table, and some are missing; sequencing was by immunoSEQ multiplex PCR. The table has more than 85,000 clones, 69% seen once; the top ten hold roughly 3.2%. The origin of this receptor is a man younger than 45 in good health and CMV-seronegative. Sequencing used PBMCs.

CDR3 bases: TGCGCCAGCAGCTTGGATGGACAGGGATACACCATATATTTT. This sequence encodes CASSLDGQGYTIYF. The V call is TRBV5-1, the J call TRBJ1-3; 8 bases agree with TRBD1. Trimming at V came to 0 bases and at J to 8 bases, leaving 4 bases not matched to a gene. The CDR3 runs to 14 residues. CDR1 is SGHRS, CDR2 YFSETQ, per germline. The variable domain in full, with the rest retrieved from reference TRBV5-1 and TRBJ1-3, is KAGVTQTPRYLIKTRGQQVTLSCSPISGHRSVSWYQQTPGQGLQFLFEYFSETQRNKGNFPGRFSGRQFSNSRSEMNVSTLELGDSALYLCASSLDGQGYTIYFGEGSWLTVV.